The clone carrying this T cell receptor (beta chain) occurred once. The V gene end was trimmed by 2 bases and the J gene end by 5 bases; junction bases not matched to a gene: 3. The CDR3 loop spans 16 amino acids. Germline CDR1 PRHDT, CDR2 FYEKMQ (reference sequence). Method: immunoSEQ multiplex PCR; TCRdb's copy keeps in-frame clones and lacks some. Of 50,000 to 70,000 clones listed, 93% are singletons. This entry comes from a study of T cell changes during pregnancy in multiple sclerosis. The material was peripheral blood, obtained after pregnancy. The source is a female donor with multiple sclerosis, enrolled in a pregnancy study. The chain combines TRBV13 with TRBJ2-1; TRBD2 agrees at 13 bases. This chain's CDR3 is CASSLSGLAGNNEQFF. The CDR3 bases are TGTGCCAGCAGCTTATCGGGACTAGCGGGGAACAATGAGCAGTTCTTC.